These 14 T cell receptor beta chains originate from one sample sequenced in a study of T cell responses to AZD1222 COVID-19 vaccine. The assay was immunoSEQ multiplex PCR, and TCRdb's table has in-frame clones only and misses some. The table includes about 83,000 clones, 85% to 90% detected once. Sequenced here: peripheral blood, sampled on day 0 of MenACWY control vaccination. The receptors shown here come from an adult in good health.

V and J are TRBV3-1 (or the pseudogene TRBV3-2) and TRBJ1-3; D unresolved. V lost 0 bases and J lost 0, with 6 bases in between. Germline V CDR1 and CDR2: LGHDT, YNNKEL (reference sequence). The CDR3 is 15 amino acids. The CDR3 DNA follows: TGTGCCAGCAGCCAAGACGGAAACTCTGGAAACACCATATATTTT. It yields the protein CASSQDGNSGNTIYF.

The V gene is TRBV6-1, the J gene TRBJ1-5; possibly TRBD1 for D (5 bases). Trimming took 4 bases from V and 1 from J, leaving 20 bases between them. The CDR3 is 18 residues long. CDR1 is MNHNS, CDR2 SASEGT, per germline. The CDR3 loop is CASSAYGTGISSNQPQHF. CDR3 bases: TGTGCCAGCAGTGCATACGGGACGGGTATATCGAGCAATCAGCCCCAGCATTTT.

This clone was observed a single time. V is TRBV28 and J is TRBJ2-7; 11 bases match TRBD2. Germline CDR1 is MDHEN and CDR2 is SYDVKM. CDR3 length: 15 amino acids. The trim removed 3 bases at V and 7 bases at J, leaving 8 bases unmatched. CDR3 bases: TGTGCCAGCAGTTTGGTAGCGGGAGGGATACGGGAGCAGTACTTC. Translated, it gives CASSLVAGGIREQYF.

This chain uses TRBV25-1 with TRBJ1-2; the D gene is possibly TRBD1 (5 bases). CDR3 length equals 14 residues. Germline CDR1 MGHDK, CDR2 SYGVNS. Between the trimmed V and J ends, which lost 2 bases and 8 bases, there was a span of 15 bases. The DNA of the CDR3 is TGTGCCAGCAGTGAAGGGAGTTGGCGGGACGGCTACACCTTC. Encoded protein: CASSEGSWRDGYTF.

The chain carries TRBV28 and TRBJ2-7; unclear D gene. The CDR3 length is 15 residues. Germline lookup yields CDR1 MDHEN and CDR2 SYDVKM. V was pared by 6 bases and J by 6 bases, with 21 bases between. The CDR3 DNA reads TGTGCCAGCAGCCCGTTGAGCTGGTATGAGCGCGAGCAGTACTTC. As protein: CASSPLSWYEREQYF. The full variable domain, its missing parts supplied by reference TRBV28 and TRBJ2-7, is DVKVTQSSRYLVKRTGEKVFLECVQDMDHENMFWYRQDPGLGLRLIYFSYDVKMKEKGDIPEGYSVSREKKERFSLILESASTNQTSMYLCASSPLSWYEREQYFGPGTRLTVT.

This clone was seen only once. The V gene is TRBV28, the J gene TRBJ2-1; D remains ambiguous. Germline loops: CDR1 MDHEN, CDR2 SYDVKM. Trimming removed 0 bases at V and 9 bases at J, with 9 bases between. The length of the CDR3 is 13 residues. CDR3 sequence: CASSLWTRGEQFF. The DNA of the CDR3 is TGTGCCAGCAGTTTATGGACCCGCGGTGAGCAGTTCTTC.

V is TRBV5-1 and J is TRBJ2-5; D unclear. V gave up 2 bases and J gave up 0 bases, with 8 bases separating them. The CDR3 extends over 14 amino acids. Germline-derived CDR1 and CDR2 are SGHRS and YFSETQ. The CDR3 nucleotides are TGCGCCAGCAGCTTCCGGGCGAACCAAGAGACCCAGTACTTC. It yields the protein CASSFRANQETQYF. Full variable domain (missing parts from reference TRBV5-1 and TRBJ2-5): KAGVTQTPRYLIKTRGQQVTLSCSPISGHRSVSWYQQTPGQGLQFLFEYFSETQRNKGNFPGRFSGRQFSNSRSEMNVSTLELGDSALYLCASSFRANQETQYFGPGTRLLVL.

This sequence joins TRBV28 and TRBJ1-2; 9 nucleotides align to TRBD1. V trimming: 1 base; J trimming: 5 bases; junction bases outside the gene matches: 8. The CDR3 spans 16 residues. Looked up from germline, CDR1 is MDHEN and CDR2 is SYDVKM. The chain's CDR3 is CASSLLEGQGLYGYTF. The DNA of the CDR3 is TGTGCCAGCAGTTTATTGGAGGGACAGGGCCTTTATGGCTACACCTTC.

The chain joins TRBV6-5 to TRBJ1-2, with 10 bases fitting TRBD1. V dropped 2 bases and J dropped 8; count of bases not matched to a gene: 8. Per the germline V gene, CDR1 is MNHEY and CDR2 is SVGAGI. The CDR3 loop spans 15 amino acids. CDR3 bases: TGTGCCAGCAGTTACGGGACAGGGGCCATGAGAGGCTACACCTTC. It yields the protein CASSYGTGAMRGYTF.

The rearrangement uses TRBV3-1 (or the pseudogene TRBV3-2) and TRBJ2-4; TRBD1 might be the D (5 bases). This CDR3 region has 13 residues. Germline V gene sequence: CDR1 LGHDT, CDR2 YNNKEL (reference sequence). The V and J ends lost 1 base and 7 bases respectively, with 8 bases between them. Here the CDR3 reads CASSQGTGNIQYF. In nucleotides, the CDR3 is TGTGCCAGCAGCCAAGGAACAGGTAACATTCAGTACTTC.

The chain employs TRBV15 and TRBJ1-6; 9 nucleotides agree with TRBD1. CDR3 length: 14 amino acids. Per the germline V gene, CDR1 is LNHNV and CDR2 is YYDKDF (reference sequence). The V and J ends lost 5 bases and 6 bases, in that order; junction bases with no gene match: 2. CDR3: CATSPTGGNSPLHF. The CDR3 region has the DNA TGTGCCACCAGCCCGACAGGGGGTAATTCACCCCTCCACTTT. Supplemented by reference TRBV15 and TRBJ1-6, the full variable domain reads DAMVIQNPRYQVTQFGKPVTLSCSQTLNHNVMYWYQQKSSQAPKLLFHYYDKDFNNEADTPDNFQSRRPNTSFCFLDIRSPGLGDTAMYLCATSPTGGNSPLHFGNGTRLTVT.

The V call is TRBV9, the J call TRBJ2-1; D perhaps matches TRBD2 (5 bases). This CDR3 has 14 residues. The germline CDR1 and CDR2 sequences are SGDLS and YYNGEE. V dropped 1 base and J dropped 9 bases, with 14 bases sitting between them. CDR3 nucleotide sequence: TGTGCCAGCAGCGTATCCTCGGTTGGAGGTGAGCAGTTCTTC. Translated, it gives CASSVSSVGGEQFF.

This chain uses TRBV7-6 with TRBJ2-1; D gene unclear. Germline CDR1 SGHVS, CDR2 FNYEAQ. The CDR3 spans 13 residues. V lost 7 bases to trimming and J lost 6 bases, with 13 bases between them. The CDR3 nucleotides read TGTGCCAGCACCTCCGGAACCCTCAATGAGCAGTTCTTC. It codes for CASTSGTLNEQFF.

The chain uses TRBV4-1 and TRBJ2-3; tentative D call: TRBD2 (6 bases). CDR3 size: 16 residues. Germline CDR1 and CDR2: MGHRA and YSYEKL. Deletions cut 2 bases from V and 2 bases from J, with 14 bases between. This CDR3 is CASSQQGGTFTDTQYF. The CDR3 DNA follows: TGCGCCAGCAGCCAACAGGGCGGGACTTTCACAGATACGCAGTATTTT.